This is a list of T cell receptor beta chains from one sample in a study of cytomegalovirus exposure and HLA in healthy donors. TCRdb keeps only in-frame clones here, not all; method: immunoSEQ multiplex PCR. The data hold approximately 170,000 clones, with over 80% observed a single time. Sequences were obtained from PBMCs. These receptors all come from a boy aged 2 to 9 in good health and CMV-seronegative. CDR3s include the opening cysteine and the closing phenylalanine or tryptophan. The D gene is left open where the match is weak. Clone size is not always given. Where it is, it says once, few, many or a class for expanded clones.

v_call	clone_size	d_call	j_call	cdr3_aa	cdr3_nt
TRBV7-8	-	TRBD2	TRBJ2-1	CASSLSGDLDEQFF	TGTGCCAGCAGTCTTAGCGGGGATCTTGATGAGCAGTTCTTC
TRBV4-2	-	-	TRBJ2-3	CASSQAGSSEGTDTQYF	TGTGCCAGCAGCCAAGCCGGAAGTTCTGAGGGCACAGATACGCAGTATTTT
TRBV4-3	-	TRBD1	TRBJ1-2	CASSQTGTGGDYGYTF	TGCGCCAGCAGCCAGACGGGGACAGGGGGGGACTATGGCTACACCTTC
TRBV12-5	-	-	TRBJ1-2	CASGLDSLGHPNYGYTF	TGTGCTAGTGGTTTGGATTCACTTGGACACCCTAACTATGGCTACACCTTC
TRBV5-6	medium-sized	-	TRBJ1-1	CASSLDPEGSNTEAFF	TGTGCCAGCAGCTTGGACCCAGAGGGATCCAACACTGAAGCTTTCTTT
TRBV6-5	-	-	TRBJ2-2	CASSYSIGNTGELFF	TGTGCCAGCAGTTACTCGATCGGGAACACCGGGGAGCTGTTTTTT
TRBV2	-	TRBD1	TRBJ2-2	CAKGQANTGELFF	TGTGCCAAGGGACAGGCGAACACCGGGGAGCTGTTTTTT
TRBV27	-	-	TRBJ1-5	CASGSVQPQHF	TGTGCCAGTGGTTCGGTTCAGCCCCAGCATTTT
TRBV7-9	-	TRBD2	TRBJ2-1	CASKKPGLASNEQFF	TGTGCCAGCAAGAAGCCGGGACTAGCCTCCAATGAGCAGTTCTTC
TRBV6-5	-	-	TRBJ2-2	CASALGANTGELFF	TGTGCCTCGGCCTTGGGAGCAAACACCGGGGAGCTGTTTTTT
TRBV30	-	TRBD1	TRBJ1-1	CAWYRGRYTEAFF	TGTGCCTGGTACAGGGGGCGATACACTGAAGCTTTCTTT
TRBV4-3	-	TRBD2	TRBJ2-7	CASSQGTSGRYEQYF	TGCGCCAGCAGCCAAGGGACTAGCGGGAGATACGAGCAGTACTTC
TRBV7-8	-	TRBD1	TRBJ1-1	CASSQTGTGDTEAFF	TGTGCCAGCAGCCAAACCGGGACAGGGGACACTGAAGCTTTCTTT
TRBV30	-	-	TRBJ2-7	CAWRSSQRRDGEQYF	TGTGCCTGGCGCTCCTCCCAACGGAGGGATGGGGAGCAGTACTTC
TRBV5-1	-	TRBD1	TRBJ1-2	CASSLTGTAVGYGYTF	TGCGCCAGCAGCTTGACCGGGACAGCCGTCGGGTATGGCTACACCTTC
TRBV18	-	-	TRBJ1-2	CASSPPGNYGYTF	TGTGCCAGCTCACCACCCGGGAACTATGGCTACACCTTC
TRBV5-4	-	TRBD2	TRBJ2-5	CASSRGTSGGQETQYF	TGTGCCAGCAGCCGGGGGACTAGCGGGGGTCAGGAGACCCAGTACTTC
TRBV7-9	-	TRBD1	TRBJ1-2	CASSPQDRGLGYTF	TGTGCCAGCAGCCCCCAAGACAGGGGGCTCGGCTACACCTTC
TRBV4-3	-	-	TRBJ1-1	CASRIDTDTEAFF	TGCGCCAGCAGGATAGACACTGACACTGAAGCTTTCTTT
TRBV9	-	TRBD2	TRBJ2-1	CASSPQDAGGGNEQFF	TGTGCCAGCAGCCCACAGGACGCGGGGGGCGGAAATGAGCAGTTCTTC
TRBV4-2	-	TRBD2	TRBJ2-3	CASSQWTSGSADTQYF	TGTGCCAGCAGCCAATGGACTAGCGGGAGTGCAGATACGCAGTATTTT
TRBV5-1	-	-	TRBJ2-1	CASSLDARSGSSSYNEQFF	TGCGCCAGCAGCTTGGACGCTCGGAGCGGGTCGAGCTCCTACAATGAGCAGTTCTTC
TRBV4-3	-	-	TRBJ2-5	CASSQAASEQETQYF	TGCGCCAGCAGCCAAGCGGCTAGCGAACAAGAGACCCAGTACTTC
TRBV29-1	-	TRBD2	TRBJ2-3	CSVERAGGADTQYF	TGCAGCGTTGAGCGAGCGGGGGGCGCAGATACGCAGTATTTT
TRBV7-2	-	TRBD2	TRBJ2-3	CASSLASSGRTDTQYF	TGTGCCAGCAGCTTAGCGTCCAGCGGGAGAACAGATACGCAGTATTTT
TRBV6-1	-	-	TRBJ1-4	CASSEGQVLEKLFF	TGTGCCAGCAGTGAGGGGCAGGTGCTCGAAAAACTGTTTTTT
TRBV9	few	TRBD2	TRBJ2-7	CASSPGLVGYEQYF	TGTGCCAGCAGCCCGGGACTAGTGGGCTACGAGCAGTACTTC
TRBV12-5	-	-	TRBJ1-4	CASGSDGLQKLFF	TGTGCTAGTGGTTCCGACGGACTACAGAAACTGTTTTTT
TRBV30	-	TRBD1	TRBJ1-2	CAWSPARGPYGYTF	TGTGCCTGGAGTCCCGCGAGGGGGCCTTATGGCTACACCTTC
TRBV5-1	-	TRBD1	TRBJ1-6	CASRAGGAYSPLHF	TGCGCCAGCAGAGCAGGGGGCGCGTATTCACCCCTCCACTTT
TRBV20-1	-	-	TRBJ2-5	CSPHYQETQYF	TGCAGTCCCCACTACCAAGAGACCCAGTACTTC
TRBV25-1	-	-	TRBJ1-2	CASSEAVNYGYTF	TGTGCCAGCAGTGAAGCGGTCAACTATGGCTACACCTTC
TRBV25-1	few	TRBD1	TRBJ1-4	CASSESISGTGQEKLFF	TGTGCCAGCAGTGAATCAATTTCCGGGACAGGTCAGGAAAAACTGTTTTTT
TRBV18	-	-	TRBJ1-2	CASSPRQAREGNYGYTF	TGTGCCAGCTCACCACGACAGGCCAGGGAGGGTAACTATGGCTACACCTTC
TRBV5-1	-	TRBD1	TRBJ1-1	CASSPPAGGNTEAFF	TGCGCCAGCAGCCCCCCGGCAGGGGGGAACACTGAAGCTTTCTTT
TRBV4-2	-	-	TRBJ1-3	CASSQTLFPLSGNTIYF	TGTGCCAGCAGTCAAACGCTCTTCCCACTCTCTGGAAACACCATATATTTT
TRBV29-1	few	-	TRBJ1-2	CSVENRGGANYGYTF	TGCAGCGTTGAAAATCGAGGGGGAGCTAACTATGGCTACACCTTC
TRBV5-1	-	TRBD2	TRBJ2-7	CASSLEGLAGLEQYF	TGCGCCAGCAGCTTAGAAGGACTAGCGGGACTCGAGCAGTACTTC
TRBV10-3	-	-	TRBJ1-1	CAINNVRDGSEAFF	TGTGCCATCAATAATGTCAGGGATGGGTCTGAAGCTTTCTTT
TRBV7-9	-	TRBD1	TRBJ1-1	CASSLGTGGPLRNTEAFF	TGTGCCAGCAGCTTAGGGACAGGGGGCCCATTGAGGAACACTGAAGCTTTCTTT
TRBV6-5	-	TRBD1	TRBJ1-4	CASSYYRDRNEKLFF	TGTGCCAGCAGTTACTATCGGGACAGGAATGAAAAACTGTTTTTT
TRBV7-9	-	TRBD2	TRBJ2-3	CASSFRGGTDTQYF	TGTGCCAGCAGCTTTCGGGGGGGCACAGATACGCAGTATTTT
TRBV30	once	TRBD1	TRBJ1-3	CAWSDRGSSFFSGNTIYF	TGTGCCTGGAGTGACAGGGGTTCAAGCTTTTTCTCTGGAAACACCATATATTTT
TRBV2	-	TRBD1	TRBJ2-1	CASSDTGASYNEQFF	TGTGCCAGCAGTGATACAGGGGCTTCCTACAATGAGCAGTTCTTC
TRBV19	-	-	TRBJ1-1	CASSPTGVAHEAFF	TGTGCCAGTAGTCCCACCGGGGTAGCTCATGAAGCTTTCTTT